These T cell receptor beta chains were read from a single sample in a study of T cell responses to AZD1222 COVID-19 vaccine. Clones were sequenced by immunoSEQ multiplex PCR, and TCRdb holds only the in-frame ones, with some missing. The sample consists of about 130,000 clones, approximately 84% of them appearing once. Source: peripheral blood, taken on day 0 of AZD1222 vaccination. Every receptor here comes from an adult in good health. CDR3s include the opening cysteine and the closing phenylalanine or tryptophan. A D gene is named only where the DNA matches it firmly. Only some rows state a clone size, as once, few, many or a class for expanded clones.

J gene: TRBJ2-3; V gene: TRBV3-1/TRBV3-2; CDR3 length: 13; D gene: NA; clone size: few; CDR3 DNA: TGTGCCAGCAGCCTAAAGGCGAGAGATACGCAGTATTTT; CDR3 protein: CASSLKARDTQYF
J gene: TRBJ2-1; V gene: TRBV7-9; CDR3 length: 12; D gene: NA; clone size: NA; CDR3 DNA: TGTGCCAGCAGGGGGGGGCCCGATGAGCAGTTCTTC; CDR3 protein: CASRGGPDEQFF
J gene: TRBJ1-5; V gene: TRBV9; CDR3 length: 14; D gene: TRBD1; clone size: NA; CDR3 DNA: TGTGCCAGCAGCGCAGGGGGAGGCAATCAGCCCCAGCATTTT; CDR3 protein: CASSAGGGNQPQHF
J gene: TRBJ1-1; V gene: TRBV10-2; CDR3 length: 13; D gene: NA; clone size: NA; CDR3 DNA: TGCGCCAGCAGGCAGGAGGGAACCACTGAAGCTTTCTTT; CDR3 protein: CASRQEGTTEAFF
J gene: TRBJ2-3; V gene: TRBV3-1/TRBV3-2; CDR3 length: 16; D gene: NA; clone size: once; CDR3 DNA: TGTGCCAGCAGCCCCGTTAGCCCAAGGGGAACCGATACGCAGTATTTT; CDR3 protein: CASSPVSPRGTDTQYF
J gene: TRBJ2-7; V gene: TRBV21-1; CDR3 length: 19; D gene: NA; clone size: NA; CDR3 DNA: TGTGCCAGCAGCAAAGACCGGGACAGGGGGGGCAAAAGCTCCTACGAGCAGTACTTC; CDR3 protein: CASSKDRDRGGKSSYEQYF
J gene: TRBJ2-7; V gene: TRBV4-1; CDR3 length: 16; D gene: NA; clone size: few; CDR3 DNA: TGCGCCAGCAGCCAAGCTTTGGACGGGAGCTCCTACGAGCAGTACTTC; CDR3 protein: CASSQALDGSSYEQYF
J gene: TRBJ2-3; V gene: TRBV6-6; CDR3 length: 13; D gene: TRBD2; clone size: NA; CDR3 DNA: TGTGCCAGCAGCGTAGCGGGGGGAGATACGCAGTATTTT; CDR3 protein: CASSVAGGDTQYF
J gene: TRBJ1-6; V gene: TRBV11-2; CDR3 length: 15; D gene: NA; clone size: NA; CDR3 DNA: TGTGCCAGCAGCCAAAGCCGCTCCTATAATTCACCCCTCCACTTT; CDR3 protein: CASSQSRSYNSPLHF
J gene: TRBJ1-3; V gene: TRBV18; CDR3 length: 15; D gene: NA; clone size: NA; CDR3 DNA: TGTGCCAGCTCACCAGTGGACGTATCTGGAAACACCATATATTTT; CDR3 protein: CASSPVDVSGNTIYF
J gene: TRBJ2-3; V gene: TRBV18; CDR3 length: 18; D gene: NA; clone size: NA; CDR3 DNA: TGTGCCAGCTCACCGGGCTGGTGGAGCGCTGACTACTCAGATACGCAGTATTTT; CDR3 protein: CASSPGWWSADYSDTQYF
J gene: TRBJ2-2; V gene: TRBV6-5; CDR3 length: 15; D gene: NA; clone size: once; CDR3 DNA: TGTGCCAGCAGTTTGGTCGGCCCGAACACCGGGGAGCTGTTTTTT; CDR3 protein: CASSLVGPNTGELFF
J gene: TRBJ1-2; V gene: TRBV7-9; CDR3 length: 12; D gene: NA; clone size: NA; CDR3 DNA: TGTGCCAGCAGCTTAGGGGAGGGAGGCTACACCTTC; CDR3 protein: CASSLGEGGYTF
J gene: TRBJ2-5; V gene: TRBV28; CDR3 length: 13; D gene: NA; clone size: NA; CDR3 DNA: TGTGCCAGCAGTACGAGGGGAGAGGAGACCCAGTACTTC; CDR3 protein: CASSTRGEETQYF
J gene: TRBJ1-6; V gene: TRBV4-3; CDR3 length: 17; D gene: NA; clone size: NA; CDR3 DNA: TGCGCCAGCAGCCAAGACCCGGACAGCCAATATAATTCACCCCTCCACTTT; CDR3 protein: CASSQDPDSQYNSPLHF
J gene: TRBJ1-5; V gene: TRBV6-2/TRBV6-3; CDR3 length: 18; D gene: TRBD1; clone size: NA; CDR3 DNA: TGTGCCAGCAGTTTTGGGCGACAGGGGGGAAAGAGCAATCAGCCCCAGCATTTT; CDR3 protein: CASSFGRQGGKSNQPQHF
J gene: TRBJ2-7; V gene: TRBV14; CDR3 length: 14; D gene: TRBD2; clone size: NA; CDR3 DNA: TGTGCCAGCAGACAAGCGGGGGGAAAGGACGAGCAGTACTTC; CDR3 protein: CASRQAGGKDEQYF
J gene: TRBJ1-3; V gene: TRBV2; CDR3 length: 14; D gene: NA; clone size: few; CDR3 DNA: TGTGCCAGCAGTCGACAAAGCTTGGGGAACACCATATATTTT; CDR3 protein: CASSRQSLGNTIYF
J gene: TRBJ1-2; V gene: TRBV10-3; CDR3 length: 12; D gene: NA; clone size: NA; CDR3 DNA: TGTGCCATCAGTGAGGGGAACTATGGCTACACCTTC; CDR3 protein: CAISEGNYGYTF
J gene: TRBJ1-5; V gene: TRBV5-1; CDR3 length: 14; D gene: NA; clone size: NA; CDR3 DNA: TGCGCCAGCAGCTTGGACGGATTTAATCAGCCCCAGCATTTT; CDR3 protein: CASSLDGFNQPQHF
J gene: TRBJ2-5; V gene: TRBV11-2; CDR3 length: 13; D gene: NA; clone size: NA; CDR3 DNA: TGTGCCAGCAGCTTAGCTGGGAAAGAGACCCAGTACTTC; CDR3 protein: CASSLAGKETQYF
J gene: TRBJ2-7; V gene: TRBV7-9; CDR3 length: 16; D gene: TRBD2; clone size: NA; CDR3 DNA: TGTGCCAGCAGCTTATCAGGAGCGGGGGAGTCCTACGAGCAGTACTTC; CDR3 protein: CASSLSGAGESYEQYF
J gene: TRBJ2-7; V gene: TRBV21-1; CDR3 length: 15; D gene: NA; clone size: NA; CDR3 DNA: TGTGCCAGCAGATTCGGACAGCATAATTCCTACGAGCAGTACTTC; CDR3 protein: CASRFGQHNSYEQYF
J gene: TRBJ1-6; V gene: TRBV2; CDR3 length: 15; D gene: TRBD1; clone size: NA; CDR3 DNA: TGTGCCAGCAGCTGGGACAGCTCCTATAATTCACCCCTCCACTTT; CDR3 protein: CASSWDSSYNSPLHF
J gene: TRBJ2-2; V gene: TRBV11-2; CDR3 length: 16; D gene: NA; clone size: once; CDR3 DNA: TGTGCCAGCAGCCACCTCATCCTCCGGAAGGCCGGGGAGCTGTTTTTT; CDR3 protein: CASSHLILRKAGELFF
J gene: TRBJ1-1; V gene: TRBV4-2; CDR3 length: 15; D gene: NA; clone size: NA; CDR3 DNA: TGTGCCAGCAGCCAAGCGGAGAGGATAGGATTTGAAGCTTTCTTT; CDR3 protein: CASSQAERIGFEAFF
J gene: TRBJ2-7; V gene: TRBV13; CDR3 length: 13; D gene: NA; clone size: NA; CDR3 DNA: TGTGCCAGCAGCTGGGTCGGGGCCTACGAGCAGTACTTC; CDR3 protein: CASSWVGAYEQYF
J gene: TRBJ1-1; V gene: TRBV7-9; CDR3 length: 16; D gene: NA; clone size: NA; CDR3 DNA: TGTGCCAGCAGCCCTCGAGACAGCCGTTTTAACACTGAAGCTTTCTTT; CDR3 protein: CASSPRDSRFNTEAFF
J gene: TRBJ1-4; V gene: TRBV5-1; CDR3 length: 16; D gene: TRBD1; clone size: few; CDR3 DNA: TGCGCCAGCAGCGGGACAGGGAGCGCAACTAATGAAAAACTGTTTTTT; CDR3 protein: CASSGTGSATNEKLFF
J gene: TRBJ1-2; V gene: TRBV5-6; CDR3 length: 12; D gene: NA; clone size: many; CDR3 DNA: TGTGCCAGCAGCTTACAGGGCTATGGCTACACCTTC; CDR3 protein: CASSLQGYGYTF